A single sample gave rise to the 26 T cell receptor beta chains below, sequenced in a study of T cell repertoires in cytomegalovirus infection. TCRdb reprocessed the reads via MiXCR and lists one record per CDR3 protein. The profile shows around 740,000 distinct CDR3 sequences, 35% to 45% of them singletons. Input material: PBMCs. These TCRs come from a human donor in good health (CMV status not recorded). Some clones in this sample may be carry-over from other donors' samples.

The CDR3 region is CASTPPSGFYSSYEQYF. For the CDR3, the DNA is TGTGCCAGCACCCCCCCCAGTGGGTTTTATAGCTCCTACGAGCAGTACTTC. V is TRBV28 and J is TRBJ2-7; D is undetermined. Trimming pared 7 bases from V and 0 bases from J, leaving 22 bases between. Germline-derived CDR1 and CDR2 are MDHEN and SYDVKM. The CDR3 totals 17 residues.

This chain links TRBV7-6 with TRBJ2-3; no reliable D call. CDR1 SGHVS and CDR2 FNYEAQ come from the germline V gene. CDR3 length: 13 residues. Trimming stripped 2 bases from V and 4 bases from J, with 7 bases between. CDR3 in amino acids: CASSLSRADTQYF. CDR3 DNA: TGTGCCAGCAGCTTAAGCCGCGCAGATACGCAGTATTTT. Full variable domain (rest looked up from reference TRBV7-6 and TRBJ2-3): GAGVSQSPRYKVTKRGQDVALRCDPISGHVSLYWYRQALGQGPEFLTYFNYEAQQDKSGLPNDRFSAERPEGSISTLTIQRTEQRDSAMYRCASSLSRADTQYFGPGTRLTVL.

Points on this clonotype: The junction departs from the called germline gene at one end, perhaps through a read error. In DNA, the CDR3 is TGTTCCACCAGTGATTTGACCTCCGCTGGACAGCAGTATTTT. Residues: CSTSDLTSAGQQYF. The chain has TRBV24-1 and TRBJ2-3, with D tentatively TRBD1 (5 bases). Germline V lookup: CDR1 KGHDR, CDR2 SFDVKD. The CDR3 is made up of 14 amino acids.

The chain combines TRBV7-9 with TRBJ2-3; TRBD2 might be the D (5 bases). V lost 0 bases to trimming and J lost 5 bases, with 12 bases between them. Per germline, CDR1 SEHNR and CDR2 FQNEAQ (reference sequence). The CDR3 contains 15 residues. This chain's CDR3 is CASSLAGLAGDTQYF. In DNA, the CDR3 is TGTGCCAGCAGCTTAGCGGGCCTAGCTGGAGATACGCAGTATTTT.

The chain combines TRBV29-1 with TRBJ1-2; 7 bases align to TRBD1. CDR1 is SQVTM and CDR2 is ANQGSEA in the germline V gene. V gave up 4 bases and J gave up 7 bases; unmatched junction bases: 6. The CDR3 has 12 residues. DNA of the CDR3: TGCAGCGTTGTAACAGGGGATCGTGGCTACACCTTC. This translates into CSVVTGDRGYTF. The variable domain in full, with the rest retrieved from reference TRBV29-1 and TRBJ1-2, is SAVISQKPSRDICQRGTSLTIQCQVDSQVTMMFWYRQQPGQSLTLIATANQGSEATYESGFVIDKFPISRPNLTFSTLTVSNMSPEDSSIYLCSVVTGDRGYTFGSGTRLTVV.

This clonotype appeared a few times. The rearrangement links TRBV12-3 or TRBV12-4 to TRBJ1-2; D may be TRBD1 (6 bases). This CDR3 spans 17 amino acids. Trimming removed 5 bases at V and 2 bases at J, with 21 bases between. CDR3 residues: CASSPSGGGALNYGYTF. DNA of the CDR3: TGTGCCAGCAGTCCCTCGGGGGGGGGGGCCCTAAACTATGGCTACACCTTC.

The chain uses TRBV28 and TRBJ2-3; a weak D match, TRBD2 (7 bases). Deletions cut 6 bases from V and 4 bases from J, with 17 bases between. Looked up from germline, CDR1 is MDHEN and CDR2 is SYDVKM. The CDR3 spans 15 residues. The CDR3 DNA sequence: TGTGCCAGCAGCAGGGGAGGGGGGTCGTCAGATACGCAGTATTTT. The encoded protein is CASSRGGGSSDTQYF. The full variable domain, in which reference TRBV28 and TRBJ2-3 provide the parts outside the CDR3, is DVKVTQSSRYLVKRTGEKVFLECVQDMDHENMFWYRQDPGLGLRLIYFSYDVKMKEKGDIPEGYSVSREKKERFSLILESASTNQTSMYLCASSRGGGSSDTQYFGPGTRLTVL.

This clonotype was counted a single time. The chain is built from TRBV20-1 and TRBJ1-1; D uncertain. This CDR3 comprises 13 residues. Germline V lookup: CDR1 DFQATT, CDR2 SNEGSKA (reference sequence). V shed 0 bases and J shed 8 bases, with 13 bases lying between them. As DNA, the CDR3 is TGCAGTGCTAGAGATCTCAAGGGAACAGAAGCTTTCTTT. Residues: CSARDLKGTEAFF.

A remark on this clonotype: This may arise from a read error, as a much more abundant clone is one base away. This is likely a read error, given that the CDR3 carries no conserved phenylalanine or tryptophan at its end. The rearrangement links TRBV11-1 to TRBJ2-7; tentative D call: TRBD1 (8 bases). The CDR3 covers 15 residues. V dropped 5 bases and J dropped 2 bases, with 16 bases sitting between them. Germline CDR1 and CDR2: SGHAT and FQDESV (reference sequence). Here the CDR3 reads CASSISTGGAYEQYS. Here the CDR3 DNA reads TGTGCCAGCAGCATATCAACAGGGGGGGCCTACGAGCAGTACTCC.

This clonotype came up a few times. The rearrangement links TRBV7-9 to TRBJ2-3, with TRBD1 matching over 10 bases. The V segment lost 5 bases and the J segment 1 base; nucleotides outside the gene matches: 21. CDR1 and CDR2 (germline): SEHNR, FQNEAQ (reference sequence). The CDR3 covers 21 residues. CDR3: CASSPRPPGQGKKEGTDTQYF. CDR3 sequence (DNA): TGTGCCAGCAGCCCGCGACCACCGGGACAGGGGAAGAAGGAGGGCACAGATACGCAGTATTTT. The whole variable domain, filled in from reference TRBV7-9 and TRBJ2-3, reads DTGVSQNPRHKITKRGQNVTFRCDPISEHNRLYWYRQTLGQGPEFLTYFQNEAQLEKSRLLSDRFSAERPKGSFSTLEIQRTEQGDSAMYLCASSPRPPGQGKKEGTDTQYFGPGTRLTVL.

This clonotype was observed a handful of times. The rearrangement uses TRBV4-1 and TRBJ1-3; D is possibly TRBD1 (5 bases). V was clipped by 1 base and J by 0 bases, with 16 bases between them. This CDR3 comprises 18 residues. Per the germline V gene, CDR1 is MGHRA and CDR2 is YSYEKL. CDR3 loop: CASSQGRVGVISGNTIYF. The CDR3 DNA reads as TGCGCCAGCAGCCAAGGTCGGGTGGGGGTGATCTCTGGAAACACCATATATTTT.

This clonotype was counted a few times. V usage is TRBV6-1 and J usage is TRBJ2-3, with D unclear. V gave up 6 bases and J gave up 5 bases, with 12 bases separating them. This CDR3 is 13 amino acids long. Germline V gene sequence: CDR1 MNHNS, CDR2 SASEGT. The CDR3 region is CASSERVRDTQYF. The CDR3 DNA sequence: TGTGCCAGCAGCGAACGGGTACGAGATACGCAGTATTTT.

This chain links TRBV29-1 with TRBJ2-4; a weak D match, TRBD2 (5 bases). Per the germline V gene, CDR1 is SQVTM and CDR2 is ANQGSEA. CDR3 length equals 11 residues. Deletions cut 7 bases from V and 8 bases from J, with 12 bases between. The CDR3 nucleotides are TGCAGCGCCCGGCGGGTGGACATTCAGTACTTC. Protein: CSARRVDIQYF.

A note on this clonotype: A much larger clonotype is one base distant, so this may be a read error. In DNA, the CDR3 is TGTGCCAACATCCCCCGGGAGGGGTATCCCTACGAGCAGTACTTC. Translation: CANIPREGYPYEQYF. V is TRBV7-9 and J is TRBJ2-7, with TRBD2 identical over 8 bases. The CDR3 has 15 amino acids. The V segment lost 10 bases and the J segment 2 bases; nucleotides outside the gene matches: 13. Germline CDR1 is SEHNR and CDR2 is FQNEAQ (reference sequence).

This clonotype was recorded a few times. The rearrangement uses TRBV19 and TRBJ2-1, with TRBD2 matching 8 bases. Germline CDR1 LNHDA, CDR2 SQIVND (reference sequence). This CDR3 has 16 amino acids. V trimming: 3 bases; J trimming: 2 bases; junction bases outside the gene matches: 6. DNA of the CDR3: TGTGCCAGTAGTATGACTGGACTAGCCACCTACAATGAGCAGTTCTTC. Translation gives CASSMTGLATYNEQFF.

This clonotype was counted a few times. This rearrangement joins TRBV7-8 to TRBJ1-1; D gene uncertain. Germline CDR1 reads SGHVS; CDR2 reads FQNEAQ. V lost 1 base, J lost 6 bases, and 12 bases lay in between. This CDR3 contains 14 residues. CDR3: CASSLDGPRAEAFF. The CDR3 bases are TGTGCCAGCAGCTTAGACGGCCCCCGAGCTGAAGCTTTCTTT.

This clonotype was counted many times. The chain is built from TRBV7-8 and TRBJ2-3; D remains unclear. Trimming took 5 bases from V and 6 from J, leaving 9 bases between them. Germline V CDR1 and CDR2: SGHVS, FQNEAQ. The CDR3 has 12 residues. CDR3 protein: CASSLGFDTQYF. The CDR3 DNA follows: TGTGCCAGCAGCCTAGGATTCGATACGCAGTATTTT. Combining the CDR3 with reference TRBV7-8 and TRBJ2-3 gives the whole variable domain GAGVSQSPRYKVAKRGQDVALRCDPISGHVSLFWYQQALGQGPEFLTYFQNEAQLDKSGLPSDRFFAERPEGSVSTLKIQRTQQEDSAVYLCASSLGFDTQYFGPGTRLTVL.

This clonotype has a handful of counts. This clone may be a read error of a much larger clone one base away. The rearrangement links TRBV7-3 to TRBJ1-1, with D unclear. Trimming took 4 bases from V and 1 from J, leaving 7 bases between them. This CDR3 contains 13 residues. Germline lookup yields CDR1 SGHTA and CDR2 FQGTGA. The CDR3 DNA is TGTGCCAGCAGCTCCCACGGGAACACTGAAGCTTTCTTT. Amino acid sequence: CASSSHGNTEAFF.

This clonotype came up a few times. The V call is TRBV28, the J call TRBJ1-2, with 8 bases lining up with TRBD1. Germline assignment: CDR1 MDHEN and CDR2 SYDVKM. Trimming removed 6 bases from V and 1 base from J; junction bases left unmatched: 16. This CDR3 is built from 18 residues. CDR3 DNA sequence: TGTGCCAGCAGCCGAGACCCGCCGGGACAGGTCTATAACTATGGCTACACCTTC. Amino acids: CASSRDPPGQVYNYGYTF.

The V gene is TRBV11-1, the J gene TRBJ2-5, with D possibly TRBD2 on 6 matching bases. Germline CDR1 SGHAT, CDR2 FQDESV (reference sequence). The V gene lost 1 base and the J gene lost 0 bases, with 9 bases spanning the gap. The CDR3 loop spans 15 amino acids. The DNA of the CDR3 is TGTGCCAGCAGCTTAGACTGGGGGGACCAAGAGACCCAGTACTTC. This gives the protein CASSLDWGDQETQYF.

This clonotype has more than one count but fewer than ten. The chain combines TRBV27 with TRBJ1-6; D gene ambiguous. V lost 6 bases to trimming and J lost 10 bases, with 13 bases between them. The CDR3 consists of 13 residues. CDR1 MNHEY and CDR2 SMNVEV come from the germline V gene (reference sequence). CDR3 bases: TGTGCCAGCAGAGCCTCAGGTGTCTCACCCCTCCACTTT. Protein product: CASRASGVSPLHF.

The chain carries TRBV20-1 and TRBJ1-1; D is possibly TRBD1 (5 bases). Trimming took off 4 bases at V and 11 bases at J, with 17 bases between the two ends. Germline V gives CDR1 DFQATT, CDR2 SNEGSKA (reference sequence). CDR3 length: 12 amino acids. The CDR3 nucleotides read TGCAGTGCTACGGCGGTTAGGGGATCGGCTTTCTTT. Its protein is CSATAVRGSAFF.

The rearrangement joins TRBV27 to TRBJ2-4, with D unresolved. Germline CDR1 and CDR2: MNHEY and SMNVEV (reference sequence). The V end was cut by 11 bases, the J end by 3 bases, with 11 bases between. CDR3 length: 12 amino acids. The CDR3 DNA follows: TGTGCCTCGGGCAAGGTCAAAAACATTCAGTACTTC. Translation gives CASGKVKNIQYF.

This clonotype was seen at least ten times. The chain joins TRBV2 to TRBJ2-7, with D unresolved. With 3 bases removed from V and 5 bases from J, the gap between germline ends came to 11 bases. CDR1 is SNHLY and CDR2 is FYNNEI in the germline V gene. The CDR3 totals 13 residues. This CDR3 is CASSDLGRHEQYF. CDR3 DNA: TGTGCCAGCAGTGACCTGGGTAGGCACGAGCAGTACTTC.

This clonotype was observed a handful of times. J is TRBJ2-5 and V is TRBV19, with TRBD1 matching 7 bases. The CDR3 is 16 residues long. The germline V gene has CDR1 LNHDA and CDR2 SQIVND (reference sequence). V lost 6 bases to trimming and J lost 1 base; unmatched junction nucleotides: 11. The CDR3 sequence is CASRRRGPGPQETQYF. CDR3 coding DNA: TGTGCCAGTAGAAGAAGGGGGCCTGGCCCCCAAGAGACCCAGTACTTC. Filled out from reference TRBV19 and TRBJ2-5, the complete variable domain reads DGGITQSPKYLFRKEGQNVTLSCEQNLNHDAMYWYRQDPGQGLRLIYYSQIVNDFQKGDIAEGYSVSREKKESFPLTVTSAQKNPTAFYLCASRRRGPGPQETQYFGPGTRLLVL.

Only a few counts were recorded for this clonotype. The chain links TRBV27 to TRBJ1-2; no firm D call. Trimming pared 7 bases from V and 4 bases from J, leaving 13 bases between. This CDR3 region has 13 residues. Germline V gives CDR1 MNHEY, CDR2 SMNVEV (reference sequence). The CDR3 coding sequence is TGTGCCAGCACTCCATGGCCCGGCTATGGCTACACCTTC. It encodes CASTPWPGYGYTF.